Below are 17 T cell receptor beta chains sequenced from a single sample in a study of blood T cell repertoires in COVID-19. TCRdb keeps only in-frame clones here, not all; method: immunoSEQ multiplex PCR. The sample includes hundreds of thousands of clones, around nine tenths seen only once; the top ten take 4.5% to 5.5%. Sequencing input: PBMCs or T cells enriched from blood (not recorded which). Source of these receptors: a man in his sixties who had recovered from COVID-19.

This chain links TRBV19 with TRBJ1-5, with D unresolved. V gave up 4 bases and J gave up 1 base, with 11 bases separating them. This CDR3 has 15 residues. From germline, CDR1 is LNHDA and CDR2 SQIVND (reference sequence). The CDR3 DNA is TGTGCCAGTAGTACCGGACGGGAAAGCAATCAGCCCCAGCATTTT. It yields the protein CASSTGRESNQPQHF.

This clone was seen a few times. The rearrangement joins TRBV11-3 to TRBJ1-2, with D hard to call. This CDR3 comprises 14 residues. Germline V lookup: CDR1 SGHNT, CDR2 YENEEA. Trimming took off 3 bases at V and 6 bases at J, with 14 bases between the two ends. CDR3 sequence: CASSFSDGRNGYTF. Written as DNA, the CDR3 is TGTGCCAGCAGCTTTAGTGATGGGAGGAATGGCTACACCTTC.

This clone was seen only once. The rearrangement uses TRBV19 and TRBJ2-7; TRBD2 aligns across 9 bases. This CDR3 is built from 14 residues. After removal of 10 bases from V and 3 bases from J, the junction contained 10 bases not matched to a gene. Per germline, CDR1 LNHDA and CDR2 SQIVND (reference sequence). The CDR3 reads CATKTSGEFYEQYF. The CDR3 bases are TGTGCCACCAAGACTAGCGGCGAATTCTACGAGCAGTACTTC.

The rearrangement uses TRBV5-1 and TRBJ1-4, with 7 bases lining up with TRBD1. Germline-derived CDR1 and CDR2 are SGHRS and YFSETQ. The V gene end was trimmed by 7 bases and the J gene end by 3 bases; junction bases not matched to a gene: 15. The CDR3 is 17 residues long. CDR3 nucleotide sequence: TGCGCCAGCTCCCCCAATATTAGGGGGCGAGCTAATGAAAAACTGTTTTTT. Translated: CASSPNIRGRANEKLFF.

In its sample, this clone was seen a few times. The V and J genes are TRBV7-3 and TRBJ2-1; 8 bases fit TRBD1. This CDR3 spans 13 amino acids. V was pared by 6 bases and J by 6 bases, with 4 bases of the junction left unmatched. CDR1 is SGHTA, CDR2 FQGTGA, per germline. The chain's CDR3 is CASSPGQGNEQFF. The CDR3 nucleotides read TGTGCCAGCAGTCCCGGACAGGGCAATGAGCAGTTCTTC. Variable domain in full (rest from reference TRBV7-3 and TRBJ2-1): GAGVSQTPSNKVTEKGKYVELRCDPISGHTALYWYRQSLGQGPEFLIYFQGTGAADDSGLPNDRFFAVRPEGSVSTLKIQRTERGDSAVYLCASSPGQGNEQFFGPGTRLTVL.

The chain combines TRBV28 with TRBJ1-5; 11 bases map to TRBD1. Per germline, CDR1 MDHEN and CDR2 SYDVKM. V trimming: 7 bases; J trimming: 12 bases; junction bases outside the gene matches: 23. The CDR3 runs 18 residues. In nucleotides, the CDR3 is TGTGCCAGCACAGGGCGGGCTTCCTCGGACAGGGGGCCCCGGGTCCAGCATTTT. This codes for CASTGRASSDRGPRVQHF. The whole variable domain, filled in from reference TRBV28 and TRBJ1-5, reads DVKVTQSSRYLVKRTGEKVFLECVQDMDHENMFWYRQDPGLGLRLIYFSYDVKMKEKGDIPEGYSVSREKKERFSLILESASTNQTSMYLCASTGRASSDRGPRVQHFGDGTRLSIL.

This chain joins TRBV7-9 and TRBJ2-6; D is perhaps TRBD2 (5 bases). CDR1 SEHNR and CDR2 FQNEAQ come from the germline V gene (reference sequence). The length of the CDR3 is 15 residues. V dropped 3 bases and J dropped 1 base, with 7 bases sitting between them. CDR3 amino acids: CASSLEASGANVLTF. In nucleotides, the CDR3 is TGTGCCAGCAGCTTGGAGGCGTCTGGGGCCAACGTCCTGACTTTC.

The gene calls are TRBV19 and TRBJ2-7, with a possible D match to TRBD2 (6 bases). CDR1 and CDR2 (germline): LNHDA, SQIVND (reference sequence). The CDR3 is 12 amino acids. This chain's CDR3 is CASGVAVYEQYF. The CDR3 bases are TGTGCTTCGGGGGTGGCAGTCTACGAGCAGTACTTC. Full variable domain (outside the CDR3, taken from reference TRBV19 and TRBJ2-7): DGGITQSPKYLFRKEGQNVTLSCEQNLNHDAMYWYRQDPGQGLRLIYYSQIVNDFQKGDIAEGYSVSREKKESFPLTVTSAQKNPTAFYLCASGVAVYEQYFGPGTRLTVT.

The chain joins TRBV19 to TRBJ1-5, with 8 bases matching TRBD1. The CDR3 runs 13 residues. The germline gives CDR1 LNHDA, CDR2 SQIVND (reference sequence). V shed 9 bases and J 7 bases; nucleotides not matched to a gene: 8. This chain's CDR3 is CASQDRVRQPQHF. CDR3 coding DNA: TGTGCCAGCCAGGACAGGGTGCGACAGCCCCAGCATTTT.

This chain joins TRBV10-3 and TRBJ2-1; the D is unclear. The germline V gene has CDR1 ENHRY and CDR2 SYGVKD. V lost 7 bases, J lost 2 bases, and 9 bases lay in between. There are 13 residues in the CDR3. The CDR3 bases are TGTGCCATCACACCCGACACCTACAATGAGCAGTTCTTC. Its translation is CAITPDTYNEQFF.

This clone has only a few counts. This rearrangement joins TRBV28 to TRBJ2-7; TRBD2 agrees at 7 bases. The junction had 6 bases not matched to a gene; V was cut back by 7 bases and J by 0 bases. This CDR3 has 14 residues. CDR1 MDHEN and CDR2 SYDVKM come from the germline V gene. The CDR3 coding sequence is TGTGCCAGCACTCTAGCGGAGAACTCCTACGAGCAGTACTTC. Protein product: CASTLAENSYEQYF. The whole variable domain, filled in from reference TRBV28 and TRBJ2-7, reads DVKVTQSSRYLVKRTGEKVFLECVQDMDHENMFWYRQDPGLGLRLIYFSYDVKMKEKGDIPEGYSVSREKKERFSLILESASTNQTSMYLCASTLAENSYEQYFGPGTRLTVT.

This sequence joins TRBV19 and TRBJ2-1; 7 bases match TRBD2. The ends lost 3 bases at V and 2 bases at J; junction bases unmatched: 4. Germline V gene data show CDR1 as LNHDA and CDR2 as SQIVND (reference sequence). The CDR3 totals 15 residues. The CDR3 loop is CASSISGNTYNEQFF. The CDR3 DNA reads TGTGCCAGTAGTATCAGCGGGAACACCTACAATGAGCAGTTCTTC.

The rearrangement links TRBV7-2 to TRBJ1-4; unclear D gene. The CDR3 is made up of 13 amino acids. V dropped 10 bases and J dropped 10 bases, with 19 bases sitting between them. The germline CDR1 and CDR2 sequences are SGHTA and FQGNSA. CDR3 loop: CATTTGSSGKLFF. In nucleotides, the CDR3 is TGTGCCACGACCACGGGATCGAGTGGAAAACTGTTTTTT.

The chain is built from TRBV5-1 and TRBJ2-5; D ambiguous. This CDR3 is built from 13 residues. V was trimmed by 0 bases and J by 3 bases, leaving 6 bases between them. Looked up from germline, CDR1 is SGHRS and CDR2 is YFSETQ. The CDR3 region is CASSLVSEETQYF. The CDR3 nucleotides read TGCGCCAGCAGCTTGGTTAGTGAAGAGACCCAGTACTTC.

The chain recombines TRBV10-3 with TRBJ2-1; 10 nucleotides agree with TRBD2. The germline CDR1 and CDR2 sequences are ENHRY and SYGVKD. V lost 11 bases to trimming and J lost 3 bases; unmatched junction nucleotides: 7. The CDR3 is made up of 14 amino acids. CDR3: CAASTSGNYNEQFF. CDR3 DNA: TGTGCCGCCTCTACTAGCGGGAACTACAATGAGCAGTTCTTC.

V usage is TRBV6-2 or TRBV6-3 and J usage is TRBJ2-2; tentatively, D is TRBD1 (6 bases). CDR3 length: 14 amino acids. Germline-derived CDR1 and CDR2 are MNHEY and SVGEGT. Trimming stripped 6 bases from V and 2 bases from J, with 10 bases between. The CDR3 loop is CASSIQGNTGELFF. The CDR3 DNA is TGTGCCAGCAGCATACAGGGAAACACCGGGGAGCTGTTTTTT.

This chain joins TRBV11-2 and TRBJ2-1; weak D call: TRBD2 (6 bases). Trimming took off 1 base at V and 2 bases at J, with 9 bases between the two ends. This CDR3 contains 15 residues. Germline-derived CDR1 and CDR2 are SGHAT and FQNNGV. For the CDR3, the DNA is TGTGCCAGCAGCTTAGTCGGGAGCCCCTACAATGAGCAGTTCTTC. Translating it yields CASSLVGSPYNEQFF.